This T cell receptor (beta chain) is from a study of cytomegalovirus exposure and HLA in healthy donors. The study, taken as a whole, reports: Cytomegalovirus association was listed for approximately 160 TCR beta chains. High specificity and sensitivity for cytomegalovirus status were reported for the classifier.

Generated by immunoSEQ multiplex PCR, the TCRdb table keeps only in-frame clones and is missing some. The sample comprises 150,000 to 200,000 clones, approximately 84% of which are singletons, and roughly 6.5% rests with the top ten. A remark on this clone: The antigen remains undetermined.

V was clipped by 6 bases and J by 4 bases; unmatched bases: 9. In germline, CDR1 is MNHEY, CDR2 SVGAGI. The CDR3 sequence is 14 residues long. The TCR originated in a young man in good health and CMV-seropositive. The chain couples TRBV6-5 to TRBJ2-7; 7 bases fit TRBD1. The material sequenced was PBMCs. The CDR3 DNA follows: TGTGCCAGCAGAAAGACAGGGTTGACGTACGAGCAGTACTTC. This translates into CASRKTGLTYEQYF.